This T cell receptor beta chain was captured by sequencing in a study of CD8 T cells in Susac syndrome. Comment on this clonotype: Its antigen is undetermined.

RNA in amounts of roughly 0.5 to 1 ug was reverse transcribed with random hexamers. With immunoSEQ multiplex PCR, TCR beta CDR3 was amplified across 54 Vbeta and 13 Jbeta. TCRdb reprocessed the immunoSEQ multiplex PCR reads via MiXCR and lists one record per CDR3 protein. Of just under 150,000 distinct CDR3 sequences in the sample, roughly 95% were seen once. Sequencing targeted TCR beta in blood CD8+ and CD4+ T cells. Notes on the study in general: By the study's own acknowledgment, its TCR sequencing and HLA analysis included relatively few individuals.

The germline V gene encodes CDR1 SEHNR and CDR2 FQNEAQ (reference sequence). The ends were cut back, 1 base at V and 7 bases at J, with 13 bases in the middle. This CDR3 spans 14 amino acids. This chain connects TRBV7-9 to TRBJ1-2; no definite D call. The sequenced sample was CD4+ T cells from PBMCs. This TCR derives from a human donor in good health. The CDR3 DNA is TGTGCCAGCAGCTTAGTCATAGGAGGAAGTGGCTACACCTTC. Translation gives CASSLVIGGSGYTF.